This T cell receptor (beta chain) was sequenced for a study of blood T cell repertoires in COVID-19. Study at large: The origin of the acute and convalescent COVID-19 samples was the United States, Italy and Spain. Sources were T cells, B-cell-depleted T cells, or PBMCs; the material itself was cDNA or gDNA.

Trimming removed 3 bases at V and 1 base at J, with 17 bases between. The V gene's germline CDR1 is MNHEY and CDR2 SMNVEV (reference sequence). The CDR3 runs to 17 residues. As handled by the study authors: Amplification from reference gene primers served as the basis for estimated nucleated cell counts. Using immunoSEQ multiplex PCR, the repertoire was profiled, and TCRdb retains in-frame clones only, with some absent. V and J calls and clone size are copied from that table; D and trimming were computed from the DNA. The table lists hundreds of thousands of clones, approximately 83% of them singletons, with 10% to 15% in the top ten.

The receptor was derived from a human donor in a cohort sampled during active COVID-19. Source material: peripheral blood. The V gene is TRBV27, the J gene TRBJ2-3; D may be TRBD2 (5 bases). DNA for the CDR3: TGTGCCAGCAGTTTCTCCGTCCGGCGGGTACGCACAGATACGCAGTATTTT. Residues: CASSFSVRRVRTDTQYF.